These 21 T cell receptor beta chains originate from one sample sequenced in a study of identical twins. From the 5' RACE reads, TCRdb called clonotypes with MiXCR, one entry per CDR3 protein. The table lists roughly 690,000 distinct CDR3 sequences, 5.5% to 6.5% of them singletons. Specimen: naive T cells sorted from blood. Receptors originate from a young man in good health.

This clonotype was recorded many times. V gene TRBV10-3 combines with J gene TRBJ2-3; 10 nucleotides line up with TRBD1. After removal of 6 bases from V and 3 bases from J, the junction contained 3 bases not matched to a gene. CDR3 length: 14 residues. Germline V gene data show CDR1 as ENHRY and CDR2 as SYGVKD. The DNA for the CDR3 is TGTGCCATCAGGCCGGGACAGGGGACAGATACGCAGTATTTT. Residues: CAIRPGQGTDTQYF.

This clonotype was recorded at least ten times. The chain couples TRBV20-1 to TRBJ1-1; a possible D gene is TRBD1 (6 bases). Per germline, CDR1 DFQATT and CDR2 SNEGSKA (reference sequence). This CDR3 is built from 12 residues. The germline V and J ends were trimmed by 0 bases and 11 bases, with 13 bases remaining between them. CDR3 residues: CSAREGAKRAFF. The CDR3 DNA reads TGCAGTGCTAGAGAGGGGGCCAAGAGGGCTTTCTTT.

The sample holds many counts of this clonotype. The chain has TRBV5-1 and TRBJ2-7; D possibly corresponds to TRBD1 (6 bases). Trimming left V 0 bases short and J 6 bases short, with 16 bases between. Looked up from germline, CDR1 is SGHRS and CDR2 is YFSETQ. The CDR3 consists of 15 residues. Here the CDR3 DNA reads TGCGCCAGCAGCTTGGGGCAGGGGTTAGTGCGCGAGCAGTACTTC. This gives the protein CASSLGQGLVREQYF. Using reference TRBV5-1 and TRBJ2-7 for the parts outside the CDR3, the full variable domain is KAGVTQTPRYLIKTRGQQVTLSCSPISGHRSVSWYQQTPGQGLQFLFEYFSETQRNKGNFPGRFSGRQFSNSRSEMNVSTLELGDSALYLCASSLGQGLVREQYFGPGTRLTVT.

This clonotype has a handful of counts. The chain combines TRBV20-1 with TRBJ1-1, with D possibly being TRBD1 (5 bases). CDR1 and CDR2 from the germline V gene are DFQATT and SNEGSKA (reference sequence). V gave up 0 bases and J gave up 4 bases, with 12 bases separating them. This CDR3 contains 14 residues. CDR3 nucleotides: TGCAGTGCTAGAGATATGAGGGGTATCACTGAAGCTTTCTTT. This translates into CSARDMRGITEAFF.

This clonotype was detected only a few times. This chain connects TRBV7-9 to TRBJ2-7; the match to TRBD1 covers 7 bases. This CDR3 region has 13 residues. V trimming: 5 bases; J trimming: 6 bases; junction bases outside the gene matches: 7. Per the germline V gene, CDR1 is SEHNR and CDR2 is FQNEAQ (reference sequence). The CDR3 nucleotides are TGTGCCAGCAGCCCCGCGACAGGGTTCGAGCAGTACGTC. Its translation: CASSPATGFEQYV.

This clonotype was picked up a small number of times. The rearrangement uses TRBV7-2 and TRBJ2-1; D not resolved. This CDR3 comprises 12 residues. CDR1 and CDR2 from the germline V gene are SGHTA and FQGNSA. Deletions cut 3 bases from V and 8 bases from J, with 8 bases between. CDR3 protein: CASSFEYDEQFF. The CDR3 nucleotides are TGTGCCAGCAGCTTCGAGTACGATGAGCAGTTCTTC.

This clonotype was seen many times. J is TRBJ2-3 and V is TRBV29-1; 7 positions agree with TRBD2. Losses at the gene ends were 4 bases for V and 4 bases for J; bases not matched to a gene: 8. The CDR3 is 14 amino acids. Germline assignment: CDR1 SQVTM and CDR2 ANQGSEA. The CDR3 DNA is TGCAGCGTTGTGGGCGGGAGTAACGCAGATACGCAGTATTTT. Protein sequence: CSVVGGSNADTQYF.

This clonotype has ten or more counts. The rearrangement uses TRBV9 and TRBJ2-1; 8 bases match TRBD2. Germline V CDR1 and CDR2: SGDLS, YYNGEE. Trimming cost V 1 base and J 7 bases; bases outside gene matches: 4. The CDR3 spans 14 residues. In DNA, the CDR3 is TGTGCCAGCAGCGTATGGCCGGGGGGGAATGAGCAGTTCTTC. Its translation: CASSVWPGGNEQFF.

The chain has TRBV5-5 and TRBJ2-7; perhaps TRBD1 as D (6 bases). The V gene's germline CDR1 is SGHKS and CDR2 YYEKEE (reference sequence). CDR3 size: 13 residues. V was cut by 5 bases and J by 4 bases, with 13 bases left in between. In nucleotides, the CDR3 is TGTGCCAGCAGTCCAGGGGTTGCGTACGAGCAGTACTTC. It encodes CASSPGVAYEQYF.

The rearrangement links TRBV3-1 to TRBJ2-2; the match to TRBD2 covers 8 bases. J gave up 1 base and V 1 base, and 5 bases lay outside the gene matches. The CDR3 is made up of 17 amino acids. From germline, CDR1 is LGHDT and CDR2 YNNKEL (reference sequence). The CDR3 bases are TGTGCCAGCAGCCAAGGAGGGCTAGCGGGGAACACCGGGGAGCTGTTTTTT. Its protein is CASSQGGLAGNTGELFF.

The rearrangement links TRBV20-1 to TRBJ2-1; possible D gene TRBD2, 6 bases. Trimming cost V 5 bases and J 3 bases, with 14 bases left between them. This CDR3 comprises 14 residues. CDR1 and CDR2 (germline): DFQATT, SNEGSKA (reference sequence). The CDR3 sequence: CSAGGTLLYNEQFF. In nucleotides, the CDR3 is TGCAGTGCTGGGGGGACTCTACTCTACAATGAGCAGTTCTTC.

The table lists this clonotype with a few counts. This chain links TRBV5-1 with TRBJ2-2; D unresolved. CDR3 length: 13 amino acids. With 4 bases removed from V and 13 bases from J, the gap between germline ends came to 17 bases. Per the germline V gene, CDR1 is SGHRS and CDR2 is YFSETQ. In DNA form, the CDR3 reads TGCGCCAGCAGCGAACACCCCGAGCTGGGGCTGTTTTTT. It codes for CASSEHPELGLFF.

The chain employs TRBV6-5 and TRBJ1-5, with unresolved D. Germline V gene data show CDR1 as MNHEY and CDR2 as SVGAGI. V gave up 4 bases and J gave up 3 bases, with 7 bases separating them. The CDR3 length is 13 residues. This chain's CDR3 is CASSSGINQPQHF. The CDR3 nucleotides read TGTGCCAGCAGTTCAGGCATCAATCAGCCCCAGCATTTT.

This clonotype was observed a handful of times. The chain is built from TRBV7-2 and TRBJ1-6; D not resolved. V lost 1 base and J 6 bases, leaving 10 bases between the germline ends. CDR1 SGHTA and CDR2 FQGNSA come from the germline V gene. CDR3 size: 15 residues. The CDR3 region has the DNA TGTGCCAGCAGCTTAGAGGCAGCTCTTAATTCACCCCTCCACTTT. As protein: CASSLEAALNSPLHF.

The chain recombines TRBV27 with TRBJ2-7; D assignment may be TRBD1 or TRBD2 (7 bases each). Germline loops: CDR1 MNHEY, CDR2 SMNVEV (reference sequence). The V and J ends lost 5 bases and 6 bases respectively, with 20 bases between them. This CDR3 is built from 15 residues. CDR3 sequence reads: CASSPPGRGGSEQYF. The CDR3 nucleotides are TGTGCCAGCAGTCCCCCCGGCAGGGGGGGGTCCGAGCAGTACTTC.

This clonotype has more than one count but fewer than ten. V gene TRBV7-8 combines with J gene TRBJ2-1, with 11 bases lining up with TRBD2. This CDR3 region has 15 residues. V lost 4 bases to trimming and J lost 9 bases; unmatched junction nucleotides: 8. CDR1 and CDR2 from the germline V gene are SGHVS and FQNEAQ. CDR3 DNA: TGTGCCAGCAGCTCAAGACTAGCGGGATTTGGTGAGCAGTTCTTC. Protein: CASSSRLAGFGEQFF. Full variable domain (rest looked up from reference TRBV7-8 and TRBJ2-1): GAGVSQSPRYKVAKRGQDVALRCDPISGHVSLFWYQQALGQGPEFLTYFQNEAQLDKSGLPSDRFFAERPEGSVSTLKIQRTQQEDSAVYLCASSSRLAGFGEQFFGPGTRLTVL.

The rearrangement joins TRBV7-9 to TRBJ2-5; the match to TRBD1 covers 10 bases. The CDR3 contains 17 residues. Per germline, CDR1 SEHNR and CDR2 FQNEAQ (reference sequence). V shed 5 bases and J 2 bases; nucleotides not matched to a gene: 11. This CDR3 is CASSTGQGPYPQETQYF. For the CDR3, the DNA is TGTGCCAGCAGCACGGGACAGGGGCCCTACCCGCAAGAGACCCAGTACTTC.

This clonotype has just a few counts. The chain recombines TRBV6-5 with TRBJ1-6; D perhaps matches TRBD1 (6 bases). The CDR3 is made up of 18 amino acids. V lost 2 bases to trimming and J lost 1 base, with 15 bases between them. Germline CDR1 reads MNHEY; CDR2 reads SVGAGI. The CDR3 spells CASSYRGEGGSYNSPLHF. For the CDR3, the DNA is TGTGCCAGCAGTTACCGCGGGGAAGGGGGATCCTATAATTCACCCCTCCACTTT.

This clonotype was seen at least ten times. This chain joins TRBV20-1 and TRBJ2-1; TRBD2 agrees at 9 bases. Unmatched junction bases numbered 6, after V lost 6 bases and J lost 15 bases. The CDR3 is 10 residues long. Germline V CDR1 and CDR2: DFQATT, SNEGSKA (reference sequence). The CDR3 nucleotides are TGCAGTGCAGAGGGGACTAGCCTGTTCTTC. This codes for CSAEGTSLFF.

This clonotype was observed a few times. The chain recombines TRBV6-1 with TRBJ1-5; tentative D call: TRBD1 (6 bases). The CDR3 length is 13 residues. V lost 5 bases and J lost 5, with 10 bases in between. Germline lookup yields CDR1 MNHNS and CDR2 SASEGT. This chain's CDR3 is CASSKQGDQPQHF. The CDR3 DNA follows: TGTGCCAGCAGTAAACAGGGCGATCAGCCCCAGCATTTT.

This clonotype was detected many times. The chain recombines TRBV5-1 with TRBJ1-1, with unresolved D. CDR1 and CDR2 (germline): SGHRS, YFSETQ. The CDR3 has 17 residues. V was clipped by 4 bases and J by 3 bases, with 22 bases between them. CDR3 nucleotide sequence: TGCGCCAGCAGCCCAGTCCGGGTCCAAAGGCTGGACACTGAAGCTTTCTTT. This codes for CASSPVRVQRLDTEAFF. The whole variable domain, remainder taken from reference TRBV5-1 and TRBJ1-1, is KAGVTQTPRYLIKTRGQQVTLSCSPISGHRSVSWYQQTPGQGLQFLFEYFSETQRNKGNFPGRFSGRQFSNSRSEMNVSTLELGDSALYLCASSPVRVQRLDTEAFFGQGTRLTVV.